The 16 T cell receptor beta chains reported below all come from one sample, sequenced in a study of blood T cells in healthy people across ages. Alongside a J-beta primer mix, a sample-barcoded 5' primer served in a second PCR lasting roughly 6 to 11 cycles. TCRdb itself ran the 5' RACE reads through MiXCR, one entry per CDR3 protein. The sample consists of under 2,000,000 distinct CDR3 sequences, about 50% of them appearing once. The sample taken for sequencing was blood. The receptors come from a woman between 35 and 50 years old in good health.

The CDR3 DNA reads as TGCAGCGTACACCTAGCAATTGAGCAGTTCTTC. Protein sequence: CSVHLAIEQFF. The chain employs TRBV29-1 and TRBJ2-1; D is possibly TRBD2 (5 bases). V gave up 6 bases and J gave up 9 bases, with 12 bases separating them. This CDR3 is built from 11 residues. The V gene's germline CDR1 is SQVTM and CDR2 ANQGSEA.

In this sample, this clonotype turned up a few times. CDR3 in amino acids: CASRPSEEETQYF. Here the CDR3 DNA reads TGTGCCAGCAGACCGTCCGAAGAGGAGACCCAGTACTTC. The gene calls are TRBV5-4 and TRBJ2-4, with D hard to call. The DNA end is a closer match to TRBJ2-5, so the J assignment may be wrong. The CDR3 length is 13 residues. Germline V gene lookup returns CDR1 SGHNT and CDR2 YYREEE (reference sequence).

This clonotype was counted between two and nine times. This rearrangement joins TRBV28 to TRBJ2-5, with 7 bases aligning to TRBD2. Looked up from germline, CDR1 is MDHEN and CDR2 is SYDVKM. The CDR3 runs to 16 residues. The ends lost 5 bases at V and 3 bases at J; junction bases unmatched: 12. The CDR3 bases are TGTGCCAGCAGTCCCCTAACGGGGGGAATAAAAGAGACCCAGTACTTC. Translated, it gives CASSPLTGGIKETQYF. Complete variable domain (other parts from reference TRBV28 and TRBJ2-5): DVKVTQSSRYLVKRTGEKVFLECVQDMDHENMFWYRQDPGLGLRLIYFSYDVKMKEKGDIPEGYSVSREKKERFSLILESASTNQTSMYLCASSPLTGGIKETQYFGPGTRLLVL.

This clonotype turned up a few times. The chain carries TRBV15 and TRBJ1-5; D gene uncertain. The V end was cut by 1 base, the J end by 4 bases, with 5 bases between. The CDR3 is 13 amino acids. Germline V gives CDR1 LNHNV, CDR2 YYDKDF (reference sequence). The CDR3 region is CATSRALNQPQHF. The CDR3 nucleotides are TGTGCCACCAGCAGAGCCTTGAATCAGCCCCAGCATTTT. Full variable domain (rest looked up from reference TRBV15 and TRBJ1-5): DAMVIQNPRYQVTQFGKPVTLSCSQTLNHNVMYWYQQKSSQAPKLLFHYYDKDFNNEADTPDNFQSRRPNTSFCFLDIRSPGLGDTAMYLCATSRALNQPQHFGDGTRLSIL.

The chain has TRBV7-9 and TRBJ1-2, with no clear D. The germline V gene encodes CDR1 SEHNR and CDR2 FQNEAQ (reference sequence). The V and J ends lost 5 bases and 4 bases respectively, with 17 bases between them. This CDR3 spans 15 amino acids. The CDR3 DNA reads TGTGCCAGCAGCCCTGGGGAAGGTCGGAGCTATGGCTACACCTTC. Its protein product is CASSPGEGRSYGYTF.

The gene calls are TRBV20-1 and TRBJ2-5; possibly TRBD2 for D (7 bases). Germline V gene lookup returns CDR1 DFQATT and CDR2 SNEGSKA (reference sequence). V gave up 1 base and J gave up 5 bases, with 14 bases separating them. This CDR3 has 14 amino acids. Here the CDR3 DNA reads TGCAGTGCTAGAGTTCCGGGGGGCGGGGAGACCCAGTACTTC. It translates to CSARVPGGGETQYF.

This chain uses TRBV28 with TRBJ2-3, with unresolved D. The V end was cut by 3 bases, the J end by 0 bases, with 13 bases between. CDR1 is MDHEN, CDR2 SYDVKM, per germline. The CDR3 totals 16 residues. CDR3 loop: CASSLERTSSTDTQYF. The CDR3 DNA sequence: TGTGCCAGCAGTTTGGAGCGTACCTCTAGCACAGATACGCAGTATTTT. The whole variable domain, remainder taken from reference TRBV28 and TRBJ2-3, is DVKVTQSSRYLVKRTGEKVFLECVQDMDHENMFWYRQDPGLGLRLIYFSYDVKMKEKGDIPEGYSVSREKKERFSLILESASTNQTSMYLCASSLERTSSTDTQYFGPGTRLTVL.

This clonotype was observed a handful of times. The rearrangement links TRBV7-2 to TRBJ2-5; 10 bases are shared with TRBD1. Per the germline V gene, CDR1 is SGHTA and CDR2 is FQGNSA. Trimming at V came to 5 bases and at J to 5 bases, leaving 5 bases not matched to a gene. There are 14 residues in the CDR3. CDR3 nucleotides: TGTGCCAGCAGCCCCCGACAGGGGGCGGAGACCCAGTACTTC. Translation: CASSPRQGAETQYF.

The rearrangement links TRBV10-3 to TRBJ2-1, with D possibly matching TRBD2 (7 bases). This CDR3 has 18 residues. Germline V gene sequence: CDR1 ENHRY, CDR2 SYGVKD. V gave up 0 bases and J gave up 7 bases, with 22 bases separating them. This CDR3 is CAISESQGLRSLSNEQFF. CDR3 in DNA: TGTGCCATCAGTGAGTCACAGGGACTACGAAGCCTTTCGAATGAGCAGTTCTTC.

The chain is built from TRBV12-3 or TRBV12-4 and TRBJ1-1, with TRBD1 identical over 9 bases. The CDR3 extends over 13 amino acids. V lost 5 bases and J lost 8; bases outside the gene matches: 6. The CDR3 protein is CASSLTGGREAFF. Written as DNA, the CDR3 is TGTGCCAGCAGTCTGACAGGGGGTAGGGAAGCTTTCTTT.

The CDR3 DNA follows: TGTGCCAGCAGTTACTCCGGGCCACGGAGCCACGAGCAGTACTTC. As protein: CASSYSGPRSHEQYF. The rearrangement links TRBV6-2 or TRBV6-3 to TRBJ2-7; D uncertain. The CDR3 spans 15 residues. Per germline, CDR1 MNHEY and CDR2 SVGEGT. With 0 bases removed from V and 5 bases from J, the gap between germline ends came to 14 bases.

This chain uses TRBV20-1 with TRBJ2-7; 11 nucleotides match TRBD2. The germline CDR1 and CDR2 sequences are DFQATT and SNEGSKA (reference sequence). The CDR3 contains 14 residues. Trimming removed 5 bases from V and 4 bases from J; junction bases left unmatched: 7. CDR3 DNA: TGCAGTGCTGTACTAGCGGGGGCGTTTTACGAGCAGTACTTC. Protein: CSAVLAGAFYEQYF.

This clonotype was observed a handful of times. This chain connects TRBV27 to TRBJ2-7; 9 positions agree with TRBD1. CDR1 is MNHEY, CDR2 SMNVEV, per germline (reference sequence). The CDR3 is 14 amino acids. V gave up 7 bases and J gave up 3 bases; unmatched junction bases: 7. The CDR3 protein is CASTRRDRVYEQYF. The CDR3 nucleotides read TGTGCCAGCACCCGCCGGGACAGGGTCTACGAGCAGTACTTC.

The chain couples TRBV7-8 to TRBJ2-2; TRBD1 agrees at 10 bases. Per germline, CDR1 SGHVS and CDR2 FQNEAQ. Trimming took 5 bases from V and 5 from J; bases not matched to a gene: 5. The CDR3 consists of 15 residues. CDR3 nucleotides: TGTGCCAGCAGCAGACCGGGACAGGGGACCGGGGAGCTGTTTTTT. Protein: CASSRPGQGTGELFF.

The V gene is TRBV7-2, the J gene TRBJ2-3; maybe TRBD2 (6 bases). V lost 4 bases and J 3 bases, leaving 14 bases between the germline ends. Germline lookup yields CDR1 SGHTA and CDR2 FQGNSA. The CDR3 has 15 residues. The CDR3: CASSSLGTYTDTQYF. The CDR3 nucleotides read TGTGCCAGCAGCTCGTTAGGGACTTATACAGATACGCAGTATTTT. Supplemented by reference TRBV7-2 and TRBJ2-3, the full variable domain reads GAGVSQSPSNKVTEKGKDVELRCDPISGHTALYWYRQSLGQGLEFLIYFQGNSAPDKSGLPSDRFSAERTGGSVSTLTIQRTQQEDSAVYLCASSSLGTYTDTQYFGPGTRLTVL.

The V gene is TRBV18, the J gene TRBJ2-7; D unresolved. V shed 0 bases and J shed 2 bases, with 8 bases lying between them. This CDR3 has 14 amino acids. Germline-derived CDR1 and CDR2 are KGHSH and LQKENI. CDR3 coding DNA: TGTGCCAGCTCACCACCGGTGACGGCCTACGAGCAGTACTTC. This translates into CASSPPVTAYEQYF.